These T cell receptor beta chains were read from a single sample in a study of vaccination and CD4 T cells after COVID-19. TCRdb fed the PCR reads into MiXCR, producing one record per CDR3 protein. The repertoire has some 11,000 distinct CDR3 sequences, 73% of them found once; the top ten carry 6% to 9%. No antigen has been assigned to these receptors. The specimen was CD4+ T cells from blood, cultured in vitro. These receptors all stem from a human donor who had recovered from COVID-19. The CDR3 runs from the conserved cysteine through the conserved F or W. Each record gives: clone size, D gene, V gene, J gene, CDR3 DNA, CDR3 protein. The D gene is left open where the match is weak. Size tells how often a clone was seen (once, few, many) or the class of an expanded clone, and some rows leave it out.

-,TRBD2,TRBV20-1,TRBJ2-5,TGCAGTGCTCTTGAGGGAGGGAAAGAGACCCAGTACTTC,CSALEGGKETQYF
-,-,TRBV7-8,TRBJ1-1,TGTGCCAGCCTCCGGACATCCGGAACACTGAACACTGAAGCTTTCTTT,CASLRTSGTLNTEAFF
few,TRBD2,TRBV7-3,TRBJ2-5,TGTGCCAGCAGCCCAATAGCGGGAGGGGAGACCCAGTACTTC,CASSPIAGGETQYF
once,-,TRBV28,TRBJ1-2,TGTGCCAGCACCCGGATACAGCTAGCTAACTATGGCTACACCTTC,CASTRIQLANYGYTF
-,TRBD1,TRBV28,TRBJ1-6,TGTGCCAGCAGTTTGGGGGACAGGGGCAATTCACCCCTCCACTTT,CASSLGDRGNSPLHF
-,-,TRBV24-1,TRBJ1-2,TGTGCCACCAGTGAGGGGGGCGGCTACACCTTC,CATSEGGGYTF
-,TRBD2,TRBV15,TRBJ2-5,TGTGCCACCAGCAGAGGGATGAGGGGTGGGACTAGCCAAGAGACCCAGTACTTC,CATSRGMRGGTSQETQYF
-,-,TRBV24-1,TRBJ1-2,TGTGCCACCACCAAACCGGGTGTTGGCTACACCTTC,CATTKPGVGYTF
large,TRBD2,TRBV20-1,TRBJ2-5,TGCAGTGCCCCCCAAAACGGCGGGGGTCGGGAGACCCAGTACTTC,CSAPQNGGGRETQYF
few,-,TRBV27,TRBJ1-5,TGTGCCAGCAGTGTCAGGATACTCAATCAGCCCCAGCATTTT,CASSVRILNQPQHF
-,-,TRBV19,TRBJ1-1,TGTGCCAGTAGGGGGAACACTGAAGCTTTCTTT,CASRGNTEAFF
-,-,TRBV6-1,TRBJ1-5,TGTGCCAGCAGTGAAGCGCGGCGGGGGAATCAGCCCCAGCATTTT,CASSEARRGNQPQHF
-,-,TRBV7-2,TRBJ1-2,TGTGCCAGCAGCTTAAGGGATTTGGCTAACTATGGCTACACCTTC,CASSLRDLANYGYTF
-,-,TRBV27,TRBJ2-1,TGTGCCAGCAGTTTATCCGGCTCCCCGGGGGCTGAGGGGGATGAGCAGTTCTTC,CASSLSGSPGAEGDEQFF
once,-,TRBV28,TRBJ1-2,TGTGCCAGCAGTTTCCCCAAAGGGTTCGGCTACACCTTC,CASSFPKGFGYTF
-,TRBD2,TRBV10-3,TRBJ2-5,TGTGCCATCAGGCCGGGACTAGCGGGACCCCAAGAGACCCAGTACTTC,CAIRPGLAGPQETQYF
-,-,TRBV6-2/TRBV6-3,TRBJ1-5,TGTGCCAGCAGTTACGTCGACATAGGGAATCAGCCCCAGCATTTT,CASSYVDIGNQPQHF
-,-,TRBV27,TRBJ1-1,TGTGCCAGCAAAACCAGTGGGATGAACACTGAAGCTTTCTTT,CASKTSGMNTEAFF
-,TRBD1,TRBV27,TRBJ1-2,TGTGCCAGCAGTCCCGGGGGGACAGGCAACTATGGCTACACCTTC,CASSPGGTGNYGYTF
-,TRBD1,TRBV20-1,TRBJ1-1,TGCAGTGCTAGCGCAGGGGGCACTGAAGCTTTCTTT,CSASAGGTEAFF
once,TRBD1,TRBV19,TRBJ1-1,TGTGCCACCTCGACAGGGAGGATGAACACTGAAGCTTTCTTT,CATSTGRMNTEAFF
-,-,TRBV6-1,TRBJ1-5,TGTGCCAGCAGCCCCCCCCGGGGGAATAGCAATCAGCCCCAGCATTTT,CASSPPRGNSNQPQHF
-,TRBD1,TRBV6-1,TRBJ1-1,TGTGCCAGCAGTCGAAAGACAGGGCTGAACACTGAAGCTTTCTTT,CASSRKTGLNTEAFF
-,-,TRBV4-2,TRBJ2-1,TGTGCCAGCAGCACCTTAGGCGGAGTCTCCTACAATGAGCAGTTCTTC,CASSTLGGVSYNEQFF
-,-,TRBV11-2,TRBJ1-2,TGTGCCAGCAGCTTAAGTTGGGCGACTAACTATGGCTACACCTTC,CASSLSWATNYGYTF
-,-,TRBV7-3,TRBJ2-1,TGTGCCAGCAGCTTAGGGTGGAGGAGTTCTAATGAGCAGTTCTTC,CASSLGWRSSNEQFF
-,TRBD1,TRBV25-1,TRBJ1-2,TGTGCCAGCAGTCCAGGGGGGCTTGTTACACGTGGCTACACCTTC,CASSPGGLVTRGYTF
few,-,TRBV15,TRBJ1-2,TGTGCCACCAGCAGAGGCAGGGACTATGGCTACACCTTC,CATSRGRDYGYTF
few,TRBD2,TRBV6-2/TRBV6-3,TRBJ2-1,TGTGCCAGCAGTTCTCAACTAGCGAGCTCCTACAATGAGCAGTTCTTC,CASSSQLASSYNEQFF
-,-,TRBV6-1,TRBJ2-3,TGTGCCAGCAGTATGGGAGGAACGGGAGATACGCAGTATTTT,CASSMGGTGDTQYF
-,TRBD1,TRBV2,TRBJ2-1,TGTGCCACCGTCCTAGAGGGACAGATATACAATGAGCAGTTCTTC,CATVLEGQIYNEQFF
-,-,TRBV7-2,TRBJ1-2,TGTGCCAGCAGCTTAGGCCGGACAAACTATGGCTACACCTTC,CASSLGRTNYGYTF
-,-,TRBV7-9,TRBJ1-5,TGTGCCAGCAGCTTAGGGGGCGATCAGCCCCAGCATTTT,CASSLGGDQPQHF
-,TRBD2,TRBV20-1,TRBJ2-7,TGCAGTGCTAGAATAGCGGGAGGAGTATACGAGCAGTACTTC,CSARIAGGVYEQYF
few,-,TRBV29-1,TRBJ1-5,TGCAGCGTTGGCACGGGGCGTAGCAATCAGCCCCAGCATTTT,CSVGTGRSNQPQHF
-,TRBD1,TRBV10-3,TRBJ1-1,TGTGCCATCAGTCAATCCGGACAGGCCTCAGAAGCTTTCTTT,CAISQSGQASEAFF
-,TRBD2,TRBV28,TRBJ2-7,TGTGCCAGCAGTCGCCGGGCTAGCGGGAGCGCCGAGCAGTACTTC,CASSRRASGSAEQYF
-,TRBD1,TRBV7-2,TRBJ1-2,TGTGCCAGCAACTACGACAGGGGCTATGGCTACACCTTC,CASNYDRGYGYTF
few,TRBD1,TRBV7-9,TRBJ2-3,TGTGCCAGCAGCTTAAACAGGGGAGACACAGATACGCAGTATTTT,CASSLNRGDTDTQYF
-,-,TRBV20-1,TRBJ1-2,TGCAGTGCTCTAACCGGGACCCAAGAGAGAGGTGGCTACACCTTC,CSALTGTQERGGYTF
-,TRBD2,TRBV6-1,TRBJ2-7,TGTGCCAGCAGGGAGGAGACCGGGACTAGCATATTCGAGCAGTACTTC,CASREETGTSIFEQYF
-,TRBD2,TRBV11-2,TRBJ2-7,TGTGCCAGCAGCCGGGGACTAGCGGAAAGCTCCTACGAGCAGTACTTC,CASSRGLAESSYEQYF
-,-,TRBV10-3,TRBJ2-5,TGTGCCATCAGTGGAGCCGCAGGTCAAGGGACCCAGTACTTC,CAISGAAGQGTQYF
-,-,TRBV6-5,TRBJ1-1,TGTGCCAGCAGTTACACGAACACTGAAGCTTTCTTT,CASSYTNTEAFF
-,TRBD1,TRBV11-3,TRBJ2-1,TGTGCCAGCAGCCCCAGACAGGGAACCTACAATGAGCAGTTCTTC,CASSPRQGTYNEQFF
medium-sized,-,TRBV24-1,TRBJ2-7,TGTGCCACCAGTGATTTTAGGAGAGGGGTTTACGAGCAGTACTTC,CATSDFRRGVYEQYF
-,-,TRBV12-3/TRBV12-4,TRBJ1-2,TGTGCCAGCAGTTTAGCGCTAGGAGGGGGCTATGGCTACACCTTC,CASSLALGGGYGYTF
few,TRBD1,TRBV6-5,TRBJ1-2,TGTGCCAGCAGTTACACCGGACAGGGGGTTGGCTACACCTTC,CASSYTGQGVGYTF
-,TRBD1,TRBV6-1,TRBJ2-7,TGTGCCAGCAGGACCGGGACAGGTGTTTACGAGCAGTACTTC,CASRTGTGVYEQYF
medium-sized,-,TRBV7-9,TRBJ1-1,TGTGCCAGCAGCTTACCGGGGCAAGGCACTGAAGCTTTCTTT,CASSLPGQGTEAFF
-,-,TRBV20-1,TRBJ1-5,TGCAGTGCTAAAACTGTCGGAGGGCAGCCCCAGCATTTT,CSAKTVGGQPQHF
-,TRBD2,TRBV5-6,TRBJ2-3,TGTGCCAGCCTGGGGACTAACTCAGATACGCAGTATTTT,CASLGTNSDTQYF
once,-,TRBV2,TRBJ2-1,TGTGCCAGCAGGAAATGGAGGGGACCTAATGAGCAGTTCTTC,CASRKWRGPNEQFF
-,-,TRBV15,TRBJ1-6,TGTGCCACCAGCAGAGATCCTTCACCCCTCCACTTT,CATSRDPSPLHF